This entry describes one T cell receptor beta chain. As yet, its antigen is unknown. Germline V lookup: CDR1 SGHTA, CDR2 FQGNSA. The V and J ends lost 1 base and 7 bases respectively, with 14 bases between them. The CDR3 runs to 14 residues. TCRdb itself ran the reads through MiXCR, one entry per CDR3 protein. The sample lists just under 500,000 distinct CDR3 sequences, roughly a third occurring once. This specimen belongs to a study of T cell repertoires in cytomegalovirus infection. On the study more broadly: Matching HLA type, along with CMV infection, was indicated by public TCR beta signatures.

The TCR originated in a human donor in good health (CMV status not recorded). Some clones in this sample may be carry-over from other donors' samples. Specimen: cultured PBMCs, collected from culture after CMV antigen stimulation. The chain uses TRBV7-2 and TRBJ2-7; the D gene is possibly TRBD2 (7 bases). This CDR3 is CASSLGGSQGEQYF. DNA for the CDR3: TGTGCCAGCAGCTTAGGCGGGAGCCAGGGGGAGCAGTACTTC.